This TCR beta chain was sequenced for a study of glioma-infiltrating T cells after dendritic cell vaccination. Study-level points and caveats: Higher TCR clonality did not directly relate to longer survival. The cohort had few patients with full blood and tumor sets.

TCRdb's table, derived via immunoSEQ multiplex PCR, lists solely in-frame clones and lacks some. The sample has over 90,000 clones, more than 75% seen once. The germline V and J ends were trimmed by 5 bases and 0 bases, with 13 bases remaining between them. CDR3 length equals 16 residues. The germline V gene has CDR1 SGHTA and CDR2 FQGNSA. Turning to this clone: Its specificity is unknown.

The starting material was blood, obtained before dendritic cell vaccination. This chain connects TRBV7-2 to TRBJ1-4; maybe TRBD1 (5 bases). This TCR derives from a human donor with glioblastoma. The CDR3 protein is CASSPNRGATNEKLFF. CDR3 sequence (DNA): TGTGCCAGCAGCCCCAACCGGGGGGCAACTAATGAAAAACTGTTTTTT.